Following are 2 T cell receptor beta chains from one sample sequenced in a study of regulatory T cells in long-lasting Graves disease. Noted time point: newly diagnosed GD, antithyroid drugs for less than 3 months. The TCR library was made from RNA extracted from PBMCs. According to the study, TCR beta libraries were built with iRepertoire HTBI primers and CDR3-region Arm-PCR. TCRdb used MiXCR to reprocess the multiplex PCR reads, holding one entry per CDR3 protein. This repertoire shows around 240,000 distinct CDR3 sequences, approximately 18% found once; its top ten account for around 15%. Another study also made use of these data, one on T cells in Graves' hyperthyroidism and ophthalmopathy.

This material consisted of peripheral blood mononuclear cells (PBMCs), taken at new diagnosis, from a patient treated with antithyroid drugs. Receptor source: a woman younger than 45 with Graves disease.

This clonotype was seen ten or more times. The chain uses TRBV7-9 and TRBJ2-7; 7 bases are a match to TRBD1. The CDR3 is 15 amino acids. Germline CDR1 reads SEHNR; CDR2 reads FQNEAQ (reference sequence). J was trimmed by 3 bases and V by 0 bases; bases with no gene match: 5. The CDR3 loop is CASSLAGTAGYEQYF. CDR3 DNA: TGTGCCAGCAGCTTAGCTGGGACAGCAGGCTACGAGCAGTACTTC.

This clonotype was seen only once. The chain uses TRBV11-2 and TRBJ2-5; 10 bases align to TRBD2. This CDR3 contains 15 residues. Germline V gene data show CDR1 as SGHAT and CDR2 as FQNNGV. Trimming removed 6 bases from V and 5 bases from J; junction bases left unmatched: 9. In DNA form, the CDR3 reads TGTGCCAGCAGTTTTATAGCGGGGGGAGGTGAGACCCAGTACTTC. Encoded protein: CASSFIAGGGETQYF.